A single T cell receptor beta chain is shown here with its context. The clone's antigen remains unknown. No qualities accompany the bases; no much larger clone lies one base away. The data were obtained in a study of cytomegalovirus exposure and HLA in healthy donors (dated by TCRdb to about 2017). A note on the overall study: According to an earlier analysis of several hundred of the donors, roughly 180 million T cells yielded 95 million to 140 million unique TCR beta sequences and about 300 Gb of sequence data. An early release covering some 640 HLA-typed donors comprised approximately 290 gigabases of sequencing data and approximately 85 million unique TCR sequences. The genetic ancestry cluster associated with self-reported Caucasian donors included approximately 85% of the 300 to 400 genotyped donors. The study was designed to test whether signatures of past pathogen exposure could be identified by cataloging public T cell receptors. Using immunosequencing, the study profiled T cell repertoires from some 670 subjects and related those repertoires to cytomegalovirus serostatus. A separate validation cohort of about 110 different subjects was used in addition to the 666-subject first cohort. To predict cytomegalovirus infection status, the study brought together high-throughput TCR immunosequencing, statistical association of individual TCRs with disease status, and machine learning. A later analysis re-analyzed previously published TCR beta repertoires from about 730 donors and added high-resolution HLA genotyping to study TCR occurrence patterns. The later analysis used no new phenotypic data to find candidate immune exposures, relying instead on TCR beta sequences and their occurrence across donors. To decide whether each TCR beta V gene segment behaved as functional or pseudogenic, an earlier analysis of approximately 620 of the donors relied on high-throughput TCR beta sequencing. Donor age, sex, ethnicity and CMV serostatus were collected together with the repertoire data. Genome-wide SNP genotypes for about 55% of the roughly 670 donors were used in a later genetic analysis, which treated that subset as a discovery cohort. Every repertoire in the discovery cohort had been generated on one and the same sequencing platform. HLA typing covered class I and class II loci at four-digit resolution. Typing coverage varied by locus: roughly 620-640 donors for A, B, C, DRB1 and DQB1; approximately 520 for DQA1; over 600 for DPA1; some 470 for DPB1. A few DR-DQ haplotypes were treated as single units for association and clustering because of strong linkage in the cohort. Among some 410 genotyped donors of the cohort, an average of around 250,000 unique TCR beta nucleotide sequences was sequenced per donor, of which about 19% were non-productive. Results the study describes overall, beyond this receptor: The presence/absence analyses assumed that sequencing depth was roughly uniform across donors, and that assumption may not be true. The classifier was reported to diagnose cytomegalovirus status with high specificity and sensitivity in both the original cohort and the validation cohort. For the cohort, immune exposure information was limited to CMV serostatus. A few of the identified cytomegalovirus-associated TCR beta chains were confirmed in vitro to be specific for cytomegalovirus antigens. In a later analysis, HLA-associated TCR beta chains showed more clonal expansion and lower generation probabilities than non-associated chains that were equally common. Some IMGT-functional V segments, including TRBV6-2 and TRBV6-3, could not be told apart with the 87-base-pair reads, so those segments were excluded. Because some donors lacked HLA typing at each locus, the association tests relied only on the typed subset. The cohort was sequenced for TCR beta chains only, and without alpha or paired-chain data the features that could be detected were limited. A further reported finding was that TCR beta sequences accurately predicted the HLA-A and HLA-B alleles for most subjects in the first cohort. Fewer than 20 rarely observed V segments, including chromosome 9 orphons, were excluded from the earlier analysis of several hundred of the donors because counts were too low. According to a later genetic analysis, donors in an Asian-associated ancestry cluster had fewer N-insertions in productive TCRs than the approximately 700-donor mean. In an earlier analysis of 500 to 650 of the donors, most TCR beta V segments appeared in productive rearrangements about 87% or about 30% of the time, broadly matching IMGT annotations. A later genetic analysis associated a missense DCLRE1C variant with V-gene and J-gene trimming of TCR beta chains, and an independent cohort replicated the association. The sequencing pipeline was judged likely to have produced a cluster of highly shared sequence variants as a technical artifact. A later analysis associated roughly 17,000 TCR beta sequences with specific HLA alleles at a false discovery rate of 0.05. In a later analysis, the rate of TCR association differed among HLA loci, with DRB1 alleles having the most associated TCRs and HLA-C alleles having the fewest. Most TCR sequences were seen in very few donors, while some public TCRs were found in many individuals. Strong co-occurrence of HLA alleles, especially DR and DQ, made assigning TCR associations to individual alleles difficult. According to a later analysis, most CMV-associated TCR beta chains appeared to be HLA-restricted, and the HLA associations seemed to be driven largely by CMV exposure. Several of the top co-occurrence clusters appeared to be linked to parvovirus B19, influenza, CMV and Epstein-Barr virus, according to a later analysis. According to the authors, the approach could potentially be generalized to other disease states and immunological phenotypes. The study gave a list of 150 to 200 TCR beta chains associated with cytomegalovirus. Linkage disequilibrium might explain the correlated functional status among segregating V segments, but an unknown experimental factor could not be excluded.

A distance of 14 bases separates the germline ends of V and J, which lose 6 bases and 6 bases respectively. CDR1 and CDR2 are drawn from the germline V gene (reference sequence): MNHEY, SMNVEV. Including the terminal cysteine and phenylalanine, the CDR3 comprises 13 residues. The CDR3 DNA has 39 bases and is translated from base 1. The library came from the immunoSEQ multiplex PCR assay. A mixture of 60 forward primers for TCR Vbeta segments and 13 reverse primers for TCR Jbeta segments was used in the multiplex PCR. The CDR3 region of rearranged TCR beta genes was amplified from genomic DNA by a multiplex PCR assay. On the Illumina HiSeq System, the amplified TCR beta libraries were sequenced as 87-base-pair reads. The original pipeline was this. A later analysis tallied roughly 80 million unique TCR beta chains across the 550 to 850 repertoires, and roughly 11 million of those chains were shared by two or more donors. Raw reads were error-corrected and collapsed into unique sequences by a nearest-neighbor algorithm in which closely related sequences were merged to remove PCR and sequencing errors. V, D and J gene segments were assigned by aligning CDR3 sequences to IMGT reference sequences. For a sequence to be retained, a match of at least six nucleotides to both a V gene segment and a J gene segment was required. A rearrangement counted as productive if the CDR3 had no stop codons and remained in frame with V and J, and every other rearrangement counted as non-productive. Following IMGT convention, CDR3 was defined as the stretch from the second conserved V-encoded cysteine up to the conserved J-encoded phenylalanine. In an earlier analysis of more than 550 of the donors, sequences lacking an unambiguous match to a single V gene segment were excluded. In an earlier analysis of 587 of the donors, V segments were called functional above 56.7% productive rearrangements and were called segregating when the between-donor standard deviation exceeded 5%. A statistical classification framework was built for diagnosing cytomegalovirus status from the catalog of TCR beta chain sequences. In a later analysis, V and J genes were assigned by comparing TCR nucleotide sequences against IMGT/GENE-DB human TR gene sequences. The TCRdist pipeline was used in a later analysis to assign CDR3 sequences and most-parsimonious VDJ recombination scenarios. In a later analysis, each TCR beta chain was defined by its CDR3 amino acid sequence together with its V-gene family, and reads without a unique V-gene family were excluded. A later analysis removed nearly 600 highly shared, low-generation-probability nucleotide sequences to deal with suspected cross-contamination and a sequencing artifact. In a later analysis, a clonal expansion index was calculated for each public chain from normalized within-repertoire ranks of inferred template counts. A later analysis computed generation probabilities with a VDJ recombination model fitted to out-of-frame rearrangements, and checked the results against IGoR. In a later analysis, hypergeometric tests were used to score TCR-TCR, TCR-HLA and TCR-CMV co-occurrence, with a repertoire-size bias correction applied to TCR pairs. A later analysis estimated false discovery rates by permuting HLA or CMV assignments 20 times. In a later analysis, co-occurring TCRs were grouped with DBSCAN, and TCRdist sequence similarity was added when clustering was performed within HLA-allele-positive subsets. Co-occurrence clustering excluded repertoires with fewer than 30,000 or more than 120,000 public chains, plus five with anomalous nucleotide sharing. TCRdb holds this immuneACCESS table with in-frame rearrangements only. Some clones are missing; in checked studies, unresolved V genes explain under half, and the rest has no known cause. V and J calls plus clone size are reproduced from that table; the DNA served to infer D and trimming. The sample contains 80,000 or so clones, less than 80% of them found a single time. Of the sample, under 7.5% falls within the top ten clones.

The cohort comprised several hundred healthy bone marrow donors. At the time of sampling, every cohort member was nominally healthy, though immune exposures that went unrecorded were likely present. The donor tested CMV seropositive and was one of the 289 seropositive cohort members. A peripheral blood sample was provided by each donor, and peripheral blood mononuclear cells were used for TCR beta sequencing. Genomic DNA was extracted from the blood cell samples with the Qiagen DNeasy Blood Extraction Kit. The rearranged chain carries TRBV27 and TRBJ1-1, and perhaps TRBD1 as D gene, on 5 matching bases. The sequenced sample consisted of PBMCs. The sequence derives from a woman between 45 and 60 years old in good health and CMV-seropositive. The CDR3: CASSLDSPPEAFF. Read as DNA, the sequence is TGTGCCAGCAGCCTTGACAGCCCCCCTGAAGCTTTCTTT.